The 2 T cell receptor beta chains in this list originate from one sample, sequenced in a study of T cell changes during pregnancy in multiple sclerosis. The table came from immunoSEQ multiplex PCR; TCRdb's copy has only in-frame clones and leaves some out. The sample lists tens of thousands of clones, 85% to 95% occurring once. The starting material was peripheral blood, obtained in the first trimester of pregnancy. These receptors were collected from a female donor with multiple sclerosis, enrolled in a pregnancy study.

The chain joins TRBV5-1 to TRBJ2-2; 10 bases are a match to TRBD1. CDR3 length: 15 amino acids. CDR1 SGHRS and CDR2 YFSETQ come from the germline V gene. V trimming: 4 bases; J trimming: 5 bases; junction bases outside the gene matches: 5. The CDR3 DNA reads TGCGCCAGCAGCGTCGACAGGGGGCCTACCGGGGAGCTGTTTTTT. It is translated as CASSVDRGPTGELFF. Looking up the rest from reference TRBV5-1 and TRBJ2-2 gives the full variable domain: KAGVTQTPRYLIKTRGQQVTLSCSPISGHRSVSWYQQTPGQGLQFLFEYFSETQRNKGNFPGRFSGRQFSNSRSEMNVSTLELGDSALYLCASSVDRGPTGELFFGEGSRLTVL.

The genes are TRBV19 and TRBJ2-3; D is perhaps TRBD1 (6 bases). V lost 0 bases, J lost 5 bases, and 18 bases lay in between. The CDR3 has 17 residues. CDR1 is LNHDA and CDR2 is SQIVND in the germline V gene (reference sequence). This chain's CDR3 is CASSIDRGRGQGDTQYF. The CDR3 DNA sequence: TGTGCCAGTAGTATAGATAGGGGCAGGGGACAAGGAGATACGCAGTATTTT. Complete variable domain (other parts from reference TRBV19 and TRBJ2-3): DGGITQSPKYLFRKEGQNVTLSCEQNLNHDAMYWYRQDPGQGLRLIYYSQIVNDFQKGDIAEGYSVSREKKESFPLTVTSAQKNPTAFYLCASSIDRGRGQGDTQYFGPGTRLTVL.